This T cell receptor beta chain was recovered during a study of blood T cell repertoires in COVID-19. Study background: T cells, B-cell-depleted T cells, or PBMCs supplied cDNA or gDNA.

The CDR3 length is 11 residues. V was clipped by 4 bases and J by 13 bases; unmatched bases: 3. Study processing details: Estimated nucleated cell counts came from reference gene primer amplification. Repertoires were generated with immunoSEQ multiplex PCR, while TCRdb's copy carries only in-frame clones and drops some. That table is the source of V, J and clone size, and D and trimming were worked out from the DNA. Of some 160,000 clones in the sample, around 80% were seen once. The sequence came from a man between 70 and 80 years old with active or convalescent COVID-19. V gene TRBV12-3 or TRBV12-4 combines with J gene TRBJ2-1, with 8 bases aligning to TRBD2. Source material: peripheral blood. The CDR3 DNA follows: TGTGCCAGCAGTTCACTAGCGGCTCAGTTCTTC. Translating it yields CASSSLAAQFF.